This T cell receptor (beta chain) stems from a study of OX40 agonist ivuxolimab in advanced cancers. About the study: Participants, about 83% male, averaged 60 years of age, ranging from roughly 20 to 80.

CDR1 is LGHNT, CDR2 FRNRAP, per germline. V shed 0 bases and J shed 1 base, with 12 bases lying between them. The CDR3 loop spans 16 amino acids. Sequencing used immunoSEQ multiplex PCR; TCRdb keeps in-frame clones, though not all of them. The sample has 15,000 to 20,000 clones; approximately 72% are singletons. Overall study findings and caveats: Among expanded peripheral T cells, antigen specificity went undetermined. On average, a greater number of expanded clones characterised CD8+ T cells relative to CD4+.

This clone has only a few counts. The target antigen is unknown. The receptor comes from an adult with an advanced solid tumor such as melanoma, head and neck, liver or kidney cancer. Specimen: CD4+ or CD8+ T cells sorted from blood, collected in a trial of the OX40 agonist ivuxolimab. The J gene is TRBJ1-2, the V gene TRBV12-5, with D possibly TRBD1 on 5 matching bases. CDR3 residues: CASGLVQGQINYGYTF. The CDR3, as DNA: TGTGCTAGTGGTTTGGTCCAGGGCCAGATTAACTATGGCTACACCTTC.